The 20 T cell receptor beta chains below come from one sample, sequenced in a study of blood T cell repertoires in COVID-19. Produced via immunoSEQ multiplex PCR; TCRdb's table is partial and in-frame only. Here the sample spans 240,000 or so clones, roughly four fifths being singletons. Sequenced input: peripheral blood. These receptor sequences come from a woman of 80 years or more with COVID-19, enrolled during active disease.

This chain joins TRBV5-4 and TRBJ2-3, with 8 bases lining up with TRBD2. V lost 2 bases and J lost 1; bases outside the gene matches: 12. There are 18 residues in the CDR3. From germline, CDR1 is SGHNT and CDR2 YYREEE (reference sequence). For the CDR3, the DNA is TGTGCCAGCAGCTTTCGGTTACTAGCGGAAGGGGGCACAGATACGCAGTATTTT. The encoded protein is CASSFRLLAEGGTDTQYF.

This sequence joins TRBV18 and TRBJ2-7; D is perhaps TRBD2 (7 bases). V was trimmed by 0 bases and J by 10 bases, leaving 16 bases between them. CDR3 length: 14 residues. CDR1 and CDR2 from the germline V gene are KGHSH and LQKENI. CDR3 amino acids: CASSPPYKAGAQYF. Here the CDR3 DNA reads TGTGCCAGCTCACCACCTTATAAGGCGGGGGCACAGTACTTC.

The rearrangement joins TRBV7-2 to TRBJ2-5; D might be TRBD2 (6 bases). CDR1 and CDR2 (germline): SGHTA, FQGNSA. V lost 5 bases and J 2 bases, leaving 12 bases between the germline ends. The CDR3 has 14 amino acids. The CDR3 bases are TGTGCCAGCAGCCCCCCAGGGACTCAAGAGACCCAGTACTTC. Amino acid sequence: CASSPPGTQETQYF. Looking up the rest from reference TRBV7-2 and TRBJ2-5 gives the full variable domain: GAGVSQSPSNKVTEKGKDVELRCDPISGHTALYWYRQSLGQGLEFLIYFQGNSAPDKSGLPSDRFSAERTGGSVSTLTIQRTQQEDSAVYLCASSPPGTQETQYFGPGTRLLVL.

This chain uses TRBV4-1 with TRBJ2-1; TRBD2 matches at 9 bases. The CDR3 runs to 17 residues. Looked up from germline, CDR1 is MGHRA and CDR2 is YSYEKL. After removal of 0 bases from V and 6 bases from J, the junction contained 9 bases not matched to a gene. CDR3 sequence reads: CASSQEILAGETNEQFF. The CDR3 region has the DNA TGCGCCAGCAGCCAAGAGATCTTAGCGGGGGAGACCAATGAGCAGTTCTTC.

As to this clone: At one end the junction does not follow the germline gene, possibly because of a read error. V usage is TRBV11-2 and J usage is TRBJ2-1; D is unclear. There are 15 residues in the CDR3. The germline CDR1 and CDR2 sequences are SGHAT and FQNNGV. This chain's CDR3 is CASTLFSSSYNEQFF. In DNA form, the CDR3 reads TGTGCCAGCACCTTATTTTCGAGCTCCTACAATGAGCAGTTCTTC.

The CDR3 region has the DNA TGTGCCAGCAGTTTAACACAGGGGGCATATGACGAGCAGTACTTC. Translating gives CASSLTQGAYDEQYF. V usage is TRBV27 and J usage is TRBJ2-7, with 9 bases fitting TRBD1. In germline, CDR1 is MNHEY, CDR2 SMNVEV (reference sequence). This CDR3 spans 15 amino acids. V lost 2 bases to trimming and J lost 5 bases; unmatched junction nucleotides: 7.

The chain carries TRBV7-3 and TRBJ2-2; D ambiguous. The V gene's germline CDR1 is SGHTA and CDR2 FQGTGA. Between the trimmed V and J ends, which lost 4 bases and 3 bases, there was a span of 6 bases. The CDR3 sequence is 13 residues long. The CDR3 bases are TGTGCCAGCAGCTCCACATACACCGGGGAGCTGTTTTTT. Residues: CASSSTYTGELFF.

This clone was found a few times. CDR3 loop: CASSLAGGSYNEQFF. In nucleotides, the CDR3 is TGTGCCAGCTCACTAGCGGGAGGATCCTACAATGAGCAGTTCTTC. The chain couples TRBV18 to TRBJ2-1; 10 bases line up with TRBD2. Germline loops: CDR1 KGHSH, CDR2 LQKENI. The CDR3 covers 15 residues. V dropped 4 bases and J dropped 1; count of bases not matched to a gene: 1.

The chain uses TRBV18 and TRBJ1-2; D not certain. Germline V gene data show CDR1 as KGHSH and CDR2 as LQKENI. The CDR3 spans 13 residues. The V end lost 3 bases, the J end lost 8 bases, and 13 bases lay between the germline ends. The CDR3 is CASSPARDMGYTF. The CDR3 DNA reads as TGTGCCAGCTCACCCGCCAGAGACATGGGCTACACCTTC.

This clone was recorded a few times. The chain combines TRBV5-1 with TRBJ2-7; D might be TRBD2 (6 bases). The V end was cut by 6 bases, the J end by 7 bases, with 17 bases between. Germline V lookup: CDR1 SGHRS, CDR2 YFSETQ. The CDR3 loop spans 13 amino acids. CDR3 amino acids: CASNPRGGGEQYF. CDR3 DNA: TGCGCCAGCAACCCCCGAGGTGGAGGGGAGCAGTACTTC.

The DNA of the CDR3 is TGTGCCAGTCACGGGGTAACCTATGGCTACACCTTC. Protein: CASHGVTYGYTF. V usage is TRBV28 and J usage is TRBJ1-2, with D unresolved. The CDR3 is 12 amino acids. V lost 9 bases, J lost 4 bases, and 12 bases lay in between. The germline gives CDR1 MDHEN, CDR2 SYDVKM.

The rearrangement links TRBV6-2 or TRBV6-3 to TRBJ2-1; 8 bases are a match to TRBD2. The length of the CDR3 is 16 residues. With 2 bases clipped from V and 7 bases from J, the junction kept 10 bases outside the gene matches. Germline lookup yields CDR1 MNHEY and CDR2 SVGEGT. The CDR3 bases are TGTGCCAGCAGTTACGGCCCAACCTCTAGCGGGAATGAGCAGTTCTTC. Amino acids: CASSYGPTSSGNEQFF.

The chain recombines TRBV5-1 with TRBJ2-5; perhaps TRBD1 as D (6 bases). CDR3 size: 13 residues. The germline V gene encodes CDR1 SGHRS and CDR2 YFSETQ. V was trimmed by 1 base and J by 5 bases, leaving 9 bases between them. The CDR3 DNA follows: TGCGCCAGCAGCTTGACAGGGTTTGAGACCCAGTACTTC. Residues: CASSLTGFETQYF.

The CDR3 region is CASSQAAAGLGYGYTF. The CDR3 nucleotides are TGTGCCAGCAGCCAAGCCGCCGCGGGTTTAGGGTATGGCTACACCTTC. The chain recombines TRBV4-2 with TRBJ1-2, with no clear D. V was shortened by 1 base and J by 5 bases, with 17 bases between the two germline ends. From germline, CDR1 is LGHNA and CDR2 YNFKEQ. The CDR3 extends over 16 amino acids.

The CDR3 reads CASSLSGTGDQPQHF. Written as DNA, the CDR3 is TGTGCCAGCAGTTTATCCGGGACAGGAGATCAGCCCCAGCATTTT. The chain couples TRBV6-5 to TRBJ1-5; TRBD1 agrees at 8 bases. Looked up from germline, CDR1 is MNHEY and CDR2 is SVGAGI. The V and J ends lost 4 bases and 5 bases, in that order; junction bases with no gene match: 7. The CDR3 extends over 15 amino acids.

The chain joins TRBV27 to TRBJ1-2, with 9 bases aligning to TRBD1. The CDR3 loop spans 15 amino acids. The germline V gene encodes CDR1 MNHEY and CDR2 SMNVEV (reference sequence). Germline trimming cut 5 bases from V and 5 bases from J; bases unmatched to any gene: 9. DNA for the CDR3: TGTGCCAGCAGTAGAACGGGACAGGGTAGTTATGGCTACACCTTC. This gives the protein CASSRTGQGSYGYTF.

V gene TRBV18 combines with J gene TRBJ1-1, with a possible D match to TRBD1 (6 bases). The length of the CDR3 is 12 residues. V was clipped by 5 bases and J by 8 bases, with 12 bases between them. From germline, CDR1 is KGHSH and CDR2 LQKENI. The CDR3 protein is CASSFSGTEAFF. The CDR3 DNA reads as TGTGCCAGCTCATTCTCCGGGACAGAAGCTTTCTTT.

The V call is TRBV3-1 (or the pseudogene TRBV3-2), the J call TRBJ2-3, with 8 bases aligning to TRBD2. CDR3 length: 14 residues. Trimming at V came to 2 bases and at J to 7 bases, leaving 5 bases not matched to a gene. From germline, CDR1 is LGHDT and CDR2 YNNKEL (reference sequence). CDR3: CASSQSGSANTQYF. The CDR3, as DNA: TGTGCCAGCAGCCAAAGCGGGAGTGCGAATACGCAGTATTTT.

In DNA, the CDR3 is TGTGCCAGCAGTACCCCCGACAGATCCAATCAGCCCCAGCATTTT. As protein: CASSTPDRSNQPQHF. The chain links TRBV6-5 to TRBJ1-5, with a tentative D call TRBD1 (5 bases). Trimming stripped 5 bases from V and 3 bases from J, with 14 bases between. Looked up from germline, CDR1 is MNHEY and CDR2 is SVGAGI. This CDR3 comprises 15 residues.

The CDR3 nucleotides are TGCGCCAGCAGCTTGGGAGGGTTAGGTTCACCCCTCCACTTT. Encoded protein: CASSLGGLGSPLHF. This sequence joins TRBV5-1 and TRBJ1-6; no clear D gene. Germline V gene lookup returns CDR1 SGHRS and CDR2 YFSETQ. The germline V and J ends were trimmed by 0 bases and 9 bases, with 10 bases remaining between them. The CDR3 contains 14 residues. Full variable domain (outside the CDR3, taken from reference TRBV5-1 and TRBJ1-6): KAGVTQTPRYLIKTRGQQVTLSCSPISGHRSVSWYQQTPGQGLQFLFEYFSETQRNKGNFPGRFSGRQFSNSRSEMNVSTLELGDSALYLCASSLGGLGSPLHFGNGTRLTVT.